This T cell receptor (beta chain) comes out of a study of neurological immune-mediated disorders. V dropped 5 bases and J dropped 12 bases, with 17 bases sitting between them. This CDR3 contains 13 residues. Germline CDR1 SEHNR, CDR2 FQNEAQ (reference sequence). Each CDR3 protein gets one entry after TCRdb re-called the 5' RACE reads with MiXCR. The sample gives about 24,000 distinct CDR3 sequences, under 15% of which show up once; roughly 16% is in the top ten. The table lists this clonotype with a few counts. Sequenced input: PBMCs. This clonotype was sampled from a woman aged 40 to 55 with HTLV-1-associated myelopathy (HAM/TSP). The chain uses TRBV7-9 and TRBJ2-1; TRBD1 might be the D (6 bases). CDR3 DNA sequence: TGTGCCAGCAGCCTAGATACCGGGACAAGGCAGTTCTTC. As protein: CASSLDTGTRQFF.